Below, 8 T cell receptor beta chains from the same sample are listed, as sequenced in a study of T cells in Graves' hyperthyroidism and ophthalmopathy. Researchers took RNA transcripts and amplified the TCR beta CDR3 regions from them. Using the HTBI primer set, a first-round RT-PCR was run on the TCR CDR3. TCRdb re-derived calls from the multiplex PCR reads in MiXCR, one entry per CDR3 protein. The sample includes about 480,000 distinct CDR3 sequences, 13% to 15% of them seen just once. The sequenced material came from blood. These receptors were collected from a woman aged 18-35 years with Graves' hyperthyroidism.

V usage is TRBV12-5 and J usage is TRBJ2-7; no firm D call. Trimming pared 0 bases from V and 7 bases from J, leaving 31 bases between. The CDR3 sequence is 20 residues long. The germline V gene has CDR1 LGHNT and CDR2 FRNRAP. CDR3 in DNA: TGTGCTAGTGGTTTGGTAAAGGGTGATCGGGTGGACCTCCTACTGTGGGAGCAGTACTTC. This codes for CASGLVKGDRVDLLLWEQYF.

This clonotype showed up many times. V gene TRBV24-1 combines with J gene TRBJ1-5, with D possibly matching TRBD1 (5 bases). CDR1 is KGHDR, CDR2 SFDVKD, per germline. Between the trimmed V and J ends, which lost 0 bases and 7 bases, there was a span of 21 bases. The CDR3 is 18 residues long. DNA of the CDR3: TGTGCCACCAGTGATTTGTTATTACGTGCGGGGCACGGGCAGCCCCAGCATTTT. Translation gives CATSDLLLRAGHGQPQHF.

This clonotype has a count of ten or more. The V and J genes are TRBV29-1 and TRBJ2-1, with D possibly TRBD1 on 5 matching bases. Looked up from germline, CDR1 is SQVTM and CDR2 is ANQGSEA. The CDR3 length is 12 residues. The V and J ends lost 7 bases and 5 bases respectively, with 12 bases between them. The CDR3 DNA sequence: TGCAGCGGAAGACAGAACGACAATGAGCAGTTCTTC. It translates to CSGRQNDNEQFF.

This clonotype appeared many times. V is TRBV2 and J is TRBJ1-4; D ambiguous. CDR3 size: 15 residues. Germline V gene data show CDR1 as SNHLY and CDR2 as FYNNEI. Trimming left V 2 bases short and J 4 bases short, with 11 bases between. This chain's CDR3 is CASSEQMGFNEKLFF. CDR3 bases: TGTGCCAGCAGTGAACAGATGGGATTTAATGAAAAACTGTTTTTT.

This clonotype was observed many times. The junction departs from germline at one end; a sequencing error may be responsible. The V call is TRBV7-2, the J call TRBJ2-5; the D gene is possibly TRBD2 (5 bases). The germline gives CDR1 SGHTA, CDR2 FQGNSA. The CDR3 spans 14 residues. The CDR3 nucleotides read TGTGCCAGCAGTTTAGGAGGCTACCAAGAGACCCAGTACTTC. Protein: CASSLGGYQETQYF.

This clonotype was seen many times. This sequence joins TRBV15 and TRBJ2-1, with TRBD2 matching over 11 bases. The CDR3 totals 16 residues. The V and J ends lost 3 bases and 1 base, in that order; junction bases with no gene match: 2. Per the germline V gene, CDR1 is LNHNV and CDR2 is YYDKDF (reference sequence). DNA of the CDR3: TGTGCCACCAGCAGGGTAGCGGGAGGGTCCTACAATGAGCAGTTCTTC. Translating it yields CATSRVAGGSYNEQFF. Looking up the rest from reference TRBV15 and TRBJ2-1 gives the full variable domain: DAMVIQNPRYQVTQFGKPVTLSCSQTLNHNVMYWYQQKSSQAPKLLFHYYDKDFNNEADTPDNFQSRRPNTSFCFLDIRSPGLGDTAMYLCATSRVAGGSYNEQFFGPGTRLTVL.

The table lists this clonotype with many counts. The rearrangement uses TRBV27 and TRBJ2-3; D assignment may be TRBD1 or TRBD2 (7 bases each). CDR1 and CDR2 (germline): MNHEY, SMNVEV (reference sequence). V lost 10 bases and J lost 0, with 17 bases in between. This CDR3 has 15 amino acids. The CDR3 coding sequence is TGTGCCATTGGCAGGGGGGGCAAGAGCACAGATACGCAGTATTTT. The encoded protein is CAIGRGGKSTDTQYF.

This clonotype occurred a few times. V usage is TRBV5-1 and J usage is TRBJ1-1; TRBD1 might be the D (6 bases). This CDR3 contains 13 residues. Germline V gene lookup returns CDR1 SGHRS and CDR2 YFSETQ. V lost 4 bases and J lost 3, with 10 bases in between. This CDR3 is CASSTPGDTEAFF. The CDR3 coding sequence is TGCGCCAGCAGCACCCCAGGGGACACTGAAGCTTTCTTT.